The sequence of this TCR beta chain was determined in a study of blood T cell repertoires in COVID-19. Across the study: Nucleic acid was either cDNA or gDNA, and it came from T cells, B-cell-depleted T cells, or PBMCs.

The V and J ends lost 5 bases and 7 bases, in that order; junction bases with no gene match: 8. From germline, CDR1 is SGHTA and CDR2 FQGNSA. The CDR3 spans 14 residues. Sequenced by immunoSEQ multiplex PCR; TCRdb stores in-frame clones only, minus some. The repertoire holds tens of thousands of clones, more than 70% seen once, with about 15% in the top ten. The chain joins TRBV7-2 to TRBJ2-1; 7 bases agree with TRBD1. The receptor was derived from a woman in her 70s with acute or convalescent COVID-19. Sample: peripheral blood. The CDR3 bases are TGTGCCAGCAGCATATCGACAGGGCTGAATGAGCAGTTCTTC. This translates into CASSISTGLNEQFF.